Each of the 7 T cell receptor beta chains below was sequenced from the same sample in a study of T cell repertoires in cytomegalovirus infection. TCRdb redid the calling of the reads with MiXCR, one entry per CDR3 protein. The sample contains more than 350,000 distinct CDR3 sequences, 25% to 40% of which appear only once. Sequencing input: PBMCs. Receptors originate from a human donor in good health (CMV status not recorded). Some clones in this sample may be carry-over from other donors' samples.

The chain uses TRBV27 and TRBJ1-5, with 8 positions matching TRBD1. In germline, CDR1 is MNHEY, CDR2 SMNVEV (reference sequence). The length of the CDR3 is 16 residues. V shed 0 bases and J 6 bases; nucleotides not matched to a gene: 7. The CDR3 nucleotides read TGTGCCAGCAGTTTATCGGACAGGGCAGGGGGTCAGCCCCAGCATTTT. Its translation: CASSLSDRAGGQPQHF.

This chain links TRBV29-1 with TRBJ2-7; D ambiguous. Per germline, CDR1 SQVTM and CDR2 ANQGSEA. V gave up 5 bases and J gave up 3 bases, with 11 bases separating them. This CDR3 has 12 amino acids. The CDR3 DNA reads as TGCAGCGTTTCGTTCCCAGACTACGAGCAGTACTTC. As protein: CSVSFPDYEQYF.

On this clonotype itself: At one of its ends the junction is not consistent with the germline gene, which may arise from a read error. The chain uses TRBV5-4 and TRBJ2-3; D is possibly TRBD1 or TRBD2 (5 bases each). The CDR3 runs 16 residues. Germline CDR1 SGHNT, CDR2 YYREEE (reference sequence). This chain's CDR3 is CASSLGRGWLTDTQYF. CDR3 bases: TGTGCCAGCAGCTTAGGGCGCGGGTGGTTGACAGATACGCAATATTTT.

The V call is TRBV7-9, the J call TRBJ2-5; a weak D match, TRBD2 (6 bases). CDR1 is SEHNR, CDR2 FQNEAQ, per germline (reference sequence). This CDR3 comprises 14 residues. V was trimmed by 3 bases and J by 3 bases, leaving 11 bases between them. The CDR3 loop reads CASSFERTKETQYF. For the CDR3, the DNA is TGTGCCAGCAGCTTCGAGAGGACTAAAGAGACCCAGTACTTC. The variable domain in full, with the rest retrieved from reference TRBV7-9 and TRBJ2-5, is DTGVSQNPRHKITKRGQNVTFRCDPISEHNRLYWYRQTLGQGPEFLTYFQNEAQLEKSRLLSDRFSAERPKGSFSTLEIQRTEQGDSAMYLCASSFERTKETQYFGPGTRLLVL.

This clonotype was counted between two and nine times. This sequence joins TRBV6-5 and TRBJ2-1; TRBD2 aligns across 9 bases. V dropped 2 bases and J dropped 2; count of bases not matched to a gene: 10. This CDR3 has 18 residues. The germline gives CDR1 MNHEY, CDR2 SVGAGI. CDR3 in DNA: TGTGCCAGCAGTTACAGCGGACTGCTAGCGGGGACCTACAATGAGCAGTTCTTC. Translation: CASSYSGLLAGTYNEQFF.

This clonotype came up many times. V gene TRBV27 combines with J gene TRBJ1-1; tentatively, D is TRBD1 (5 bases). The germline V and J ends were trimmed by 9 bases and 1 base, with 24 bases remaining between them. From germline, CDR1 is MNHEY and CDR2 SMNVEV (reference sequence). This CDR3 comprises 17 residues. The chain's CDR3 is CASIRLTSVRANTEAFF. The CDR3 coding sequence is TGTGCCAGTATTAGACTTACCTCGGTCAGGGCGAACACTGAAGCTTTCTTT.

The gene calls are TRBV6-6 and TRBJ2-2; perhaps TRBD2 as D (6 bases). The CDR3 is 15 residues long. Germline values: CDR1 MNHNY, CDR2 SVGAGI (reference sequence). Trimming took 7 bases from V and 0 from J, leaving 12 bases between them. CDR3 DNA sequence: TGTGCCAGCACTCAACGGGGGTCGAACACCGGGGAGCTGTTTTTT. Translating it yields CASTQRGSNTGELFF.